Below are 14 T cell receptor beta chains sequenced from a single sample in a study of OX40 agonist ivuxolimab in advanced cancers. This table comes from immunoSEQ multiplex PCR, and its TCRdb copy is limited to in-frame clones, with some not included. This table has around 74,000 clones, around 92% appearing once. Specimen: CD4+ or CD8+ T cells sorted from blood, collected in a trial of the OX40 agonist ivuxolimab. The source of these receptors is an adult with an advanced solid tumor such as melanoma, head and neck, liver or kidney cancer.

The V call is TRBV19, the J call TRBJ2-3; 9 positions match TRBD2. CDR3 length: 16 residues. Unmatched junction bases numbered 8, after V lost 5 bases and J lost 2 bases. Germline assignment: CDR1 LNHDA and CDR2 SQIVND (reference sequence). The CDR3 DNA follows: TGTGCCAGTAGTGCCTCTAGCGGGGACTACACAGATACGCAGTATTTT. This codes for CASSASSGDYTDTQYF.

The chain employs TRBV9 and TRBJ1-4; D is possibly TRBD1 (5 bases). Per the germline V gene, CDR1 is SGDLS and CDR2 is YYNGEE. The ends were cut back, 3 bases at V and 5 bases at J, with 11 bases in the middle. The length of the CDR3 is 14 residues. CDR3 DNA sequence: TGTGCCAGCAGCGGAGGAGGGGCAAATGAAAAACTGTTTTTT. Translation gives CASSGGGANEKLFF.

Turning to this clone: This specimen includes other DNA sequences encoding the same CDR3. The chain is built from TRBV7-9 and TRBJ2-7, with 10 bases that match TRBD1. Germline values: CDR1 SEHNR, CDR2 FQNEAQ (reference sequence). There are 16 residues in the CDR3. V was clipped by 3 bases and J by 1 base; unmatched bases: 6. In DNA, the CDR3 is TGTGCCAGCAGCTTTTCTGGGACAGGGGTATCCTACGAGCAGTACTTC. This sequence encodes CASSFSGTGVSYEQYF. Combining the CDR3 with reference TRBV7-9 and TRBJ2-7 gives the whole variable domain DTGVSQNPRHKITKRGQNVTFRCDPISEHNRLYWYRQTLGQGPEFLTYFQNEAQLEKSRLLSDRFSAERPKGSFSTLEIQRTEQGDSAMYLCASSFSGTGVSYEQYFGPGTRLTVT.

The V and J genes are TRBV27 and TRBJ1-2; maybe TRBD1 (6 bases). Between the trimmed V and J ends, which lost 0 bases and 8 bases, there was a span of 28 bases. CDR1 is MNHEY and CDR2 is SMNVEV in the germline V gene (reference sequence). The CDR3 contains 19 residues. The CDR3 coding sequence is TGTGCCAGCAGTTTATCCCCCCGACAGGACCAATTACCCTGGCGAGGCTACACCTTC. Translation gives CASSLSPRQDQLPWRGYTF.

The chain couples TRBV6-1 to TRBJ2-5; maybe TRBD1 (5 bases). The germline V gene has CDR1 MNHNS and CDR2 SASEGT. The CDR3 is 16 residues long. V shed 2 bases and J shed 2 bases, with 15 bases lying between them. CDR3 coding DNA: TGTGCCAGCAGTGAATGGGCAGGGAACCATCAAGAGACCCAGTACTTC. It yields the protein CASSEWAGNHQETQYF.

The chain is built from TRBV15 and TRBJ1-4; 7 positions match TRBD1. In germline, CDR1 is LNHNV, CDR2 YYDKDF (reference sequence). This CDR3 spans 14 amino acids. V gave up 9 bases and J gave up 1 base; unmatched junction bases: 5. CDR3 loop: CATGQPITNEKLFF. The CDR3 bases are TGTGCCACGGGACAGCCGATAACTAATGAAAAACTGTTTTTT.

This rearrangement joins TRBV6-5 to TRBJ2-7, with D perhaps TRBD1 (6 bases). CDR3 length: 15 amino acids. Germline loops: CDR1 MNHEY, CDR2 SVGAGI. Trimming removed 4 bases from V and 4 bases from J, with 17 bases in between. The chain's CDR3 is CASSLGWGPGYEQYF. The CDR3 DNA reads as TGTGCCAGCAGTTTGGGCTGGGGGCCGGGTTACGAGCAGTACTTC.

This chain connects TRBV2 to TRBJ1-2; D unclear. This CDR3 comprises 16 residues. Germline CDR1 is SNHLY and CDR2 is FYNNEI. The germline V and J ends were trimmed by 6 bases and 2 bases, with 19 bases remaining between them. DNA of the CDR3: TGTGCCAGCAGCGCCACGGCGGGGTTCGTAAACTATGGCTACACCTTC. Amino acids: CASSATAGFVNYGYTF. Supplemented by reference TRBV2 and TRBJ1-2, the full variable domain reads EPEVTQTPSHQVTQMGQEVILRCVPISNHLYFYWYRQILGQKVEFLVSFYNNEISEKSEIFDDQFSVERPDGSNFTLKIRSTKLEDSAMYFCASSATAGFVNYGYTFGSGTRLTVV.

V usage is TRBV27 and J usage is TRBJ1-4, with 7 positions matching TRBD1. Germline CDR1 MNHEY, CDR2 SMNVEV (reference sequence). CDR3 length: 18 amino acids. V was pared by 0 bases and J by 1 base, with 8 bases of the junction left unmatched. CDR3 loop: CASSLSSRGLVTNEKLFF. The CDR3 coding sequence is TGTGCCAGCAGTTTATCCTCTAGGGGGCTGGTAACTAATGAAAAACTGTTTTTT.

V gene TRBV13 combines with J gene TRBJ2-7, with 9 nucleotides matching TRBD1. CDR3 length equals 15 residues. V was pared by 3 bases and J by 3 bases, with 6 bases of the junction left unmatched. The germline gives CDR1 PRHDT, CDR2 FYEKMQ (reference sequence). This chain's CDR3 is CASSFPGQGIYEQYF. The CDR3 DNA sequence: TGTGCCAGCAGCTTCCCTGGACAGGGGATCTACGAGCAGTACTTC.

A note on this clone: Other nucleotide sequences from this sample produce the same CDR3. This CDR3 reads CASSLSSGGYEQYF. CDR3 in DNA: TGTGCCAGCAGTTTATCGAGTGGGGGCTACGAGCAGTACTTC. This chain connects TRBV27 to TRBJ2-7; D may be TRBD1 or TRBD2 (5 bases each). The V and J ends lost 0 bases and 3 bases respectively, with 9 bases between them. This CDR3 comprises 14 residues. Germline loops: CDR1 MNHEY, CDR2 SMNVEV (reference sequence).

This clone was observed a single time. The V call is TRBV29-1, the J call TRBJ2-2; a weak D match, TRBD2 (6 bases). CDR1 and CDR2 (germline): SQVTM, ANQGSEA. V was trimmed by 5 bases and J by 0 bases, leaving 10 bases between them. This CDR3 has 14 amino acids. The CDR3 DNA reads TGCAGCGTTCCGGGAGTCCCGAACACCGGGGAGCTGTTTTTT. It codes for CSVPGVPNTGELFF.

The chain recombines TRBV11-2 with TRBJ2-3; possibly TRBD2 for D (5 bases). V dropped 4 bases and J dropped 0 bases, with 11 bases sitting between them. CDR1 and CDR2 from the germline V gene are SGHAT and FQNNGV. The CDR3 loop spans 15 amino acids. The chain's CDR3 is CASSSGLASTDTQYF. For the CDR3, the DNA is TGTGCCAGCAGCTCGGGCCTAGCTAGCACAGATACGCAGTATTTT.

The chain is built from TRBV7-9 and TRBJ2-5; D may be TRBD1 (6 bases). Germline V CDR1 and CDR2: SEHNR, FQNEAQ (reference sequence). There are 16 residues in the CDR3. V was shortened by 5 bases and J by 4 bases, with 20 bases between the two germline ends. The CDR3 protein is CASSPKERQVGETQYF. The CDR3 DNA reads TGTGCCAGCAGCCCGAAGGAGCGACAGGTAGGAGAGACCCAGTACTTC.